Each of the 25 T cell receptor beta chains below was sequenced from the same sample in a study of blood T cell repertoires in COVID-19. The protocol was immunoSEQ multiplex PCR, while the TCRdb copy is restricted to in-frame clones and leaves out a portion. The sample holds about 120,000 clones, more than 75% seen once. Source material: peripheral blood. The receptors here all came from a woman in her seventies with acute or convalescent COVID-19.

This clone came up once. V and J are TRBV25-1 and TRBJ2-7, with TRBD2 as a possible D gene (6 bases). The germline CDR1 and CDR2 sequences are MGHDK and SYGVNS. V lost 0 bases and J lost 3, with 12 bases in between. The CDR3 consists of 15 residues. In DNA, the CDR3 is TGTGCCAGCAGTGAATACGAGGCGGGACGCTACGAGCAGTACTTC. Its protein product is CASSEYEAGRYEQYF.

The chain is built from TRBV5-1 and TRBJ2-3; 7 bases agree with TRBD2. The CDR3 sequence is 17 residues long. The V gene's germline CDR1 is SGHRS and CDR2 YFSETQ. V gave up 4 bases and J gave up 6 bases; unmatched junction bases: 17. The DNA of the CDR3 is TGCGCCAGCAGCCGTGTGGCCTCCGGGACTATATGGGATACGCAGTATTTT. This codes for CASSRVASGTIWDTQYF.

V gene TRBV9 combines with J gene TRBJ1-1, with a tentative D call TRBD1 (5 bases). V lost 0 bases to trimming and J lost 3 bases, with 12 bases between them. The CDR3 is 15 amino acids. In germline, CDR1 is SGDLS, CDR2 YYNGEE. The CDR3 spells CASSVGWGVHTEAFF. CDR3 bases: TGTGCCAGCAGCGTAGGGTGGGGGGTTCACACTGAAGCTTTCTTT.

The chain combines TRBV13 with TRBJ1-2; weak D call: TRBD1 (6 bases). The CDR3 consists of 14 residues. Trimming pared 5 bases from V and 8 bases from J, leaving 18 bases between. Germline CDR1 reads PRHDT; CDR2 reads FYEKMQ (reference sequence). The CDR3 nucleotides are TGTGCCAGCAGCGTGGGGACAACCCCCCGGGGCTACACCTTC. As protein: CASSVGTTPRGYTF.

A single count supports this clone. CDR3 sequence reads: CASSLQGMNTEAFF. As DNA, the CDR3 is TGTGCCAGCAGCTTACAGGGGATGAACACTGAAGCTTTCTTT. The chain links TRBV11-2 to TRBJ1-1; perhaps TRBD1 as D (6 bases). Deletions cut 2 bases from V and 0 bases from J, with 7 bases between. Germline CDR1 is SGHAT and CDR2 is FQNNGV. The CDR3 covers 14 residues.

V gene TRBV2 combines with J gene TRBJ1-4, with a possible D match to TRBD1 (5 bases). The CDR3 loop spans 13 amino acids. Germline CDR1 SNHLY, CDR2 FYNNEI. Trimming left V 6 bases short and J 8 bases short, with 13 bases between. For the CDR3, the DNA is TGTGCCAGCAGGAGGGAGGAGGGGGAAAAACTGTTTTTT. This translates into CASRREEGEKLFF.

In this sample, this clone turned up once. The chain links TRBV6-5 to TRBJ2-7, with D possibly being TRBD1 (5 bases). V was shortened by 6 bases and J by 3 bases, with 12 bases between the two germline ends. Germline V gene data show CDR1 as MNHEY and CDR2 as SVGAGI. The CDR3 has 13 amino acids. The CDR3 reads CASRDPRVYEQYF. In DNA form, the CDR3 reads TGTGCCAGCAGGGACCCCAGGGTCTACGAGCAGTACTTC.

The V call is TRBV4-1, the J call TRBJ1-5; no clear D. The CDR3 is 13 residues long. Looked up from germline, CDR1 is MGHRA and CDR2 is YSYEKL. The germline V and J ends were trimmed by 0 bases and 9 bases, with 9 bases remaining between them. The DNA for the CDR3 is TGCGCCAGCAGCCAAGATAATTCTCGGCCCCAGCATTTT. It yields the protein CASSQDNSRPQHF.

Points on this clone: Germline and junction disagree at one end, which may indicate a read error. The chain carries TRBV5-1 and TRBJ1-2; possible D gene TRBD1, 6 bases. The CDR3 extends over 13 amino acids. The germline V gene encodes CDR1 SGHRS and CDR2 YFSETQ. The CDR3 is CASSLVAGERGLF. CDR3 in DNA: TGCGCCAGCAGCTTGGTGGCAGGGGAGAGGGGCCTCTTC.

The V gene is TRBV6-6, the J gene TRBJ2-2; 14 bases are a match to TRBD2. There are 18 residues in the CDR3. Germline V gene lookup returns CDR1 MNHNY and CDR2 SVGAGI (reference sequence). V trimming: 5 bases; J trimming: 3 bases; junction bases outside the gene matches: 8. The CDR3 is CASSPLTSGGAHTGELFF. In DNA form, the CDR3 reads TGTGCCAGCAGTCCCCTGACTAGCGGGGGGGCCCACACCGGGGAGCTGTTTTTT.

The J gene is TRBJ1-3, the V gene TRBV15; D perhaps matches TRBD1 (6 bases). V was clipped by 1 base and J by 4 bases, with 14 bases between them. The CDR3 spans 16 residues. Germline CDR1 and CDR2: LNHNV and YYDKDF (reference sequence). The CDR3 region has the DNA TGTGCCACCAGCAGAGCGGGGCACAGGGTCGGAAACACCATATATTTT. Translating it yields CATSRAGHRVGNTIYF.

V gene TRBV29-1 combines with J gene TRBJ1-2; a weak D match, TRBD1 (6 bases). Trimming left V 6 bases short and J 8 bases short, with 22 bases between. This CDR3 contains 14 residues. The germline gives CDR1 SQVTM, CDR2 ANQGSEA. In nucleotides, the CDR3 is TGCAGCGTACTTCAGACGGGGGGGCAACAAGGCTACACCTTC. Protein product: CSVLQTGGQQGYTF.

The chain links TRBV3-1 (or the pseudogene TRBV3-2) to TRBJ1-2; D unresolved. This CDR3 has 13 residues. Trimming stripped 0 bases from V and 12 bases from J, with 14 bases between. The germline gives CDR1 LGHDT, CDR2 YNNKEL (reference sequence). Here the CDR3 reads CASSQEDGVANTF. CDR3 bases: TGTGCCAGCAGCCAAGAAGACGGGGTGGCTAACACCTTC.

The chain carries TRBV3-1 (or the pseudogene TRBV3-2) and TRBJ2-7; a possible D gene is TRBD1 (5 bases). The V end was cut by 1 base, the J end by 0 bases, with 7 bases between. Germline CDR1 and CDR2: LGHDT and YNNKEL (reference sequence). The CDR3 length is 14 residues. The DNA of the CDR3 is TGTGCCAGCAGCCAAGGGACAAGCTCCTACGAGCAGTACTTC. Amino acid sequence: CASSQGTSSYEQYF.

With respect to this clone: This sample also contains other DNA sequences that code for the same CDR3. V is TRBV18 and J is TRBJ2-5; 12 bases are a match to TRBD2. Germline V gives CDR1 KGHSH, CDR2 LQKENI. This CDR3 contains 15 residues. The V gene end was trimmed by 3 bases and the J gene end by 2 bases; junction bases not matched to a gene: 1. The CDR3 DNA follows: TGTGCCAGCTCACCGGGACTAGCGGGTCAAGAGACCCAGTACTTC. Translating it yields CASSPGLAGQETQYF.

This chain connects TRBV28 to TRBJ1-6; 7 bases match TRBD1. Germline V gene sequence: CDR1 MDHEN, CDR2 SYDVKM. The CDR3 consists of 15 residues. V lost 5 bases to trimming and J lost 9 bases; unmatched junction nucleotides: 10. In DNA form, the CDR3 reads TGTGCCAGCAGTCCCCCGACAGGGATAGGTTCACCCCTCCACTTT. Protein: CASSPPTGIGSPLHF.

The chain uses TRBV11-2 and TRBJ2-3; TRBD1 is a possible D gene (6 bases). V shed 3 bases and J shed 3 bases, with 13 bases lying between them. The germline V gene encodes CDR1 SGHAT and CDR2 FQNNGV. The CDR3 is 15 amino acids. CDR3 in DNA: TGTGCCAGCAGCTTGCTTGGACAGCGGACAGATACGCAGTATTTT. This translates into CASSLLGQRTDTQYF.

The rearrangement joins TRBV18 to TRBJ2-1, with D possibly being TRBD2 (5 bases). This CDR3 comprises 14 residues. The germline V gene has CDR1 KGHSH and CDR2 LQKENI. Trimming removed 6 bases from V and 8 bases from J, with 17 bases in between. CDR3 in DNA: TGTGCCAGCTCGGCCCGCCGGGAAGGTGATGAGCAGTTCTTC. Encoded protein: CASSARREGDEQFF.

The table lists this clone with a count of one. The rearrangement joins TRBV3-1 (or the pseudogene TRBV3-2) to TRBJ1-1; no definite D call. This CDR3 spans 15 amino acids. CDR1 and CDR2 (germline): LGHDT, YNNKEL (reference sequence). Trimming removed 0 bases at V and 0 bases at J, with 8 bases between. The CDR3 loop reads CASSQDWQMNTEAFF. The CDR3 DNA sequence: TGTGCCAGCAGCCAAGATTGGCAGATGAACACTGAAGCTTTCTTT.

This chain joins TRBV28 and TRBJ1-5; no reliable D call. Looked up from germline, CDR1 is MDHEN and CDR2 is SYDVKM. Deletions cut 5 bases from V and 7 bases from J, with 9 bases between. The CDR3 consists of 12 residues. The CDR3 sequence: CASSKREQPQHF. The CDR3 DNA follows: TGTGCCAGCAGTAAAAGGGAGCAGCCCCAGCATTTT.

The sample holds one count of this clone. The rearrangement joins TRBV11-2 to TRBJ2-3; 9 bases match TRBD1. CDR3 size: 16 residues. Looked up from germline, CDR1 is SGHAT and CDR2 is FQNNGV. With V trimmed by 1 base and J by 4 bases, 6 bases remained unmatched. Written as DNA, the CDR3 is TGTGCCAGCAGCTTAGGGACAGGGGTTGGGTCAGATACGCAGTATTTT. Translated: CASSLGTGVGSDTQYF.

This clone came up once. The V and J genes are TRBV19 and TRBJ2-1; a possible D gene is TRBD2 (7 bases). Germline values: CDR1 LNHDA, CDR2 SQIVND (reference sequence). The CDR3 totals 14 residues. V shed 5 bases and J shed 7 bases, with 15 bases lying between them. The CDR3 DNA is TGTGCCAGTAGTGTTGGCGGGGGCTTAAATGAGCAGTTCTTC. This codes for CASSVGGGLNEQFF.

The chain recombines TRBV5-1 with TRBJ2-3; D might be TRBD1 (5 bases). Trimming removed 2 bases from V and 5 bases from J, with 12 bases in between. Germline CDR1 SGHRS, CDR2 YFSETQ. The CDR3 runs 14 residues. CDR3 in amino acids: CASSFQGAKDTQYF. The CDR3 nucleotides are TGCGCCAGCAGCTTTCAGGGTGCGAAAGATACGCAGTATTTT.

The gene calls are TRBV19 and TRBJ1-5; no clear D. The CDR3 loop spans 13 amino acids. Germline CDR1 and CDR2: LNHDA and SQIVND (reference sequence). V was trimmed by 3 bases and J by 7 bases, leaving 10 bases between them. CDR3 nucleotides: TGTGCCAGTAGTATTTCGGGTAGCCAGCCCCAGCATTTT. Residues: CASSISGSQPQHF.

The gene calls are TRBV9 and TRBJ1-2; 7 bases are a match to TRBD1. The CDR3 covers 13 residues. The germline CDR1 and CDR2 sequences are SGDLS and YYNGEE. Losses at the gene ends were 3 bases for V and 7 bases for J; bases not matched to a gene: 6. CDR3 bases: TGTGCCAGCAGCGCCGGGACAGTAAGTGGCTACACCTTC. Translated, it gives CASSAGTVSGYTF.